The next 4 T cell receptor beta chains were all read from a single sample in a study of blood T cell repertoires in COVID-19. Method: immunoSEQ multiplex PCR; TCRdb's copy keeps in-frame clones and lacks some. The sample holds some 380,000 clones; roughly 77% are singletons and the top ten take over 0.95%. Material: peripheral blood. The receptors here all came from a human donor with acute or convalescent COVID-19. The donor label of this sample is uncertain.

V and J are TRBV18 and TRBJ2-7; a possible D gene is TRBD1 (6 bases). V was trimmed by 8 bases and J by 5 bases, leaving 16 bases between them. The germline gives CDR1 KGHSH, CDR2 LQKENI. The CDR3 spans 13 residues. CDR3 residues: CASGTTGMNEQYF. The CDR3 DNA sequence: TGTGCCAGCGGGACGACAGGCATGAACGAGCAGTACTTC.

The V and J genes are TRBV7-2 and TRBJ1-1, with D possibly TRBD1 on 6 matching bases. This CDR3 has 14 amino acids. CDR1 SGHTA and CDR2 FQGNSA come from the germline V gene. V gave up 5 bases and J gave up 10 bases, with 20 bases separating them. This chain's CDR3 is CASSPEGQIGSAFF. The CDR3 nucleotides are TGTGCCAGCAGCCCGGAAGGACAGATTGGTTCAGCTTTCTTT. Variable domain in full (rest from reference TRBV7-2 and TRBJ1-1): GAGVSQSPSNKVTEKGKDVELRCDPISGHTALYWYRQSLGQGLEFLIYFQGNSAPDKSGLPSDRFSAERTGGSVSTLTIQRTQQEDSAVYLCASSPEGQIGSAFFGQGTRLTVV.

The chain employs TRBV28 and TRBJ2-2; a weak D match, TRBD1 (6 bases). Trimming pared 6 bases from V and 1 base from J, leaving 9 bases between. Germline CDR1 and CDR2: MDHEN and SYDVKM. The CDR3 spans 14 residues. The CDR3 reads CASRPQGNTGELFF. In DNA form, the CDR3 reads TGTGCCAGCAGACCACAGGGGAACACCGGGGAGCTGTTTTTT. Using reference TRBV28 and TRBJ2-2 for the parts outside the CDR3, the full variable domain is DVKVTQSSRYLVKRTGEKVFLECVQDMDHENMFWYRQDPGLGLRLIYFSYDVKMKEKGDIPEGYSVSREKKERFSLILESASTNQTSMYLCASRPQGNTGELFFGEGSRLTVL.

V is TRBV5-5 and J is TRBJ1-1, with D maybe TRBD1 (6 bases). In germline, CDR1 is SGHKS, CDR2 YYEKEE (reference sequence). The CDR3 extends over 15 amino acids. The ends were cut back, 4 bases at V and 6 bases at J, with 19 bases in the middle. CDR3 DNA sequence: TGTGCCAGCAGCCCGGCACCTAGCAGGGGCGCTGAAGCTTTCTTT. Its translation is CASSPAPSRGAEAFF.